One and the same sample provided the 32 T cell receptor beta chains below, sequenced in a study of blood T cells in healthy people across ages. The second PCR ran roughly 7 to 11 cycles with a sample-barcoded 5' primer and J-beta primers. TCRdb re-derived calls from the 5' RACE reads in MiXCR, one entry per CDR3 protein. The data hold approximately 1,000,000 distinct CDR3 sequences, with around two fifths observed a single time. Sequencing was done on a sample of blood. Source of these receptors: a man aged 18-30 years in good health.

This chain joins TRBV20-1 and TRBJ2-3; D not resolved. The V gene's germline CDR1 is DFQATT and CDR2 SNEGSKA (reference sequence). Trimming took 6 bases from V and 3 from J, leaving 16 bases between them. There are 14 residues in the CDR3. The DNA of the CDR3 is TGCAGTGCCCTCCGGCCAGGCTCAACAGATACGCAGTATTTT. Translation: CSALRPGSTDTQYF.

This chain links TRBV6-2 or TRBV6-3 with TRBJ2-1; TRBD2 might be the D (5 bases). Per the germline V gene, CDR1 is MNHEY and CDR2 is SVGEGT. V was shortened by 7 bases and J by 7 bases, with 11 bases between the two germline ends. The CDR3 covers 12 residues. CDR3 bases: TGTGCCAGCACCAAAGAGGGTAATGAGCAGTTCTTC. This codes for CASTKEGNEQFF.

Only a few counts were recorded for this clonotype. V is TRBV5-6 and J is TRBJ1-1, with D perhaps matching TRBD1 (6 bases). The CDR3 sequence is 12 residues long. Germline CDR1 is SGHDT and CDR2 is YYEEEE. With 5 bases removed from V and 10 bases from J, the gap between germline ends came to 15 bases. The CDR3 DNA sequence: TGTGCCAGCAGTCCAGGGACATTAGGAGCTTTCTTT. Translated, it gives CASSPGTLGAFF.

This clonotype showed up just a few times. The chain links TRBV4-3 to TRBJ2-5; 7 nucleotides agree with TRBD2. With the DNA end fitting TRBJ2-1 better, the J assignment may be wrong. Per the germline V gene, CDR1 is LGHNA and CDR2 is YSLEER. The CDR3 has 15 residues. The CDR3 here is CASSQERLAQETQFF. CDR3 DNA sequence: TGCGCCAGCAGCCAAGAGAGACTAGCTCAAGAGACCCAGTTCTTC.

Worth noting for this clonotype: This may come from a read error, since a much larger clone is one base off. In nucleotides, the CDR3 is TGCAGCGTTGATAACGATGGCTACACCTTC. It yields the protein CSVDNDGYTF. The chain is built from TRBV29-1 and TRBJ1-2; D call uncertain. This CDR3 spans 10 amino acids. CDR1 and CDR2 (germline): SQVTM, ANQGSEA. Using reference TRBV29-1 and TRBJ1-2 for the parts outside the CDR3, the full variable domain is SAVISQKPSRDICQRGTSLTIQCQVDSQVTMMFWYRQQPGQSLTLIATANQGSEATYESGFVIDKFPISRPNLTFSTLTVSNMSPEDSSIYLCSVDNDGYTFGSGTRLTVV.

The table lists this clonotype with a few counts. The V gene is TRBV4-2, the J gene TRBJ2-3; 11 nucleotides line up with TRBD2. The CDR3 sequence is 18 residues long. V trimming: 4 bases; J trimming: 0 bases; junction bases outside the gene matches: 9. Germline CDR1 reads LGHNA; CDR2 reads YNFKEQ. The CDR3 reads CASSLSAGTSGSTDTQYF. The DNA of the CDR3 is TGTGCCAGCAGCCTTTCCGCCGGGACTAGCGGTAGCACAGATACGCAGTATTTT.

The chain links TRBV12-3 or TRBV12-4 to TRBJ2-1; D gene unclear. V lost 5 bases and J 8 bases, leaving 16 bases between the germline ends. The CDR3 consists of 14 residues. The CDR3 is CASSPLYSVHEQFF. For the CDR3, the DNA is TGTGCCAGCAGTCCCCTGTACTCGGTACATGAGCAGTTCTTC.

This chain connects TRBV5-1 to TRBJ2-3, with D unresolved. This CDR3 is 14 amino acids long. V lost 4 bases to trimming and J lost 7 bases, with 16 bases between them. CDR1 and CDR2 (germline): SGHRS, YFSETQ. As DNA, the CDR3 is TGCGCCAGCAGCCCCCCGGTCGAGGTGTATACGCAGTATTTT. It yields the protein CASSPPVEVYTQYF.

The chain has TRBV4-2 and TRBJ2-1; possible D gene TRBD1, 5 bases. This CDR3 is 13 amino acids long. V lost 3 bases and J 9 bases, leaving 12 bases between the germline ends. Germline V lookup: CDR1 LGHNA, CDR2 YNFKEQ. The CDR3 sequence is CASSQVDIGEQFF. The CDR3 DNA sequence: TGTGCCAGCAGCCAGGTGGACATTGGTGAGCAGTTCTTC.

This clonotype was seen a handful of times. The rearrangement links TRBV4-3 to TRBJ1-5; unclear D gene. The CDR3 is made up of 15 amino acids. Germline V gene data show CDR1 as LGHNA and CDR2 as YSLEER. Trimming pared 3 bases from V and 2 bases from J, leaving 11 bases between. CDR3 DNA sequence: TGCGCCAGCAGCCACGCCCTGGTGGGCAATCAGCCCCAGCATTTT. Amino acids: CASSHALVGNQPQHF.

The chain has TRBV6-2 or TRBV6-3 and TRBJ1-1, with 7 bases lining up with TRBD1. This CDR3 is 15 amino acids long. CDR1 is MNHEY and CDR2 is SVGEGT in the germline V gene. J lost 0 bases, V lost 2 bases, and 3 bases had no gene match. The CDR3 bases are TGTGCCAGCAGTTACCCGGACAGGCTGAACACTGAAGCTTTCTTT. Translating gives CASSYPDRLNTEAFF.

The chain carries TRBV5-1 and TRBJ2-1; 8 bases line up with TRBD2. The length of the CDR3 is 17 residues. The germline V gene encodes CDR1 SGHRS and CDR2 YFSETQ. V lost 4 bases to trimming and J lost 4 bases; unmatched junction nucleotides: 13. CDR3 sequence reads: CASSTGWRGVTYNEQFF. The CDR3 DNA sequence: TGCGCCAGCAGCACCGGATGGCGGGGGGTAACTTACAATGAGCAGTTCTTC.

This clonotype was detected a few times. The chain has TRBV29-1 and TRBJ2-5; possibly TRBD2 for D (5 bases). Trimming shortened V by 7 bases and J by 2 bases, and 14 bases separated the two germline ends. Germline values: CDR1 SQVTM, CDR2 ANQGSEA. This CDR3 spans 13 amino acids. In nucleotides, the CDR3 is TGCAGCGCGGGGAATGGGGAACAAGAGACCCAGTACTTC. It translates to CSAGNGEQETQYF.

The chain combines TRBV6-2 or TRBV6-3 with TRBJ1-5; D is possibly TRBD1 (5 bases). CDR3 size: 15 residues. The germline CDR1 and CDR2 sequences are MNHEY and SVGEGT. The V end lost 2 bases, the J end lost 10 bases, and 18 bases lay between the germline ends. CDR3 DNA sequence: TGTGCCAGCAGTTACGCACCAGGGACGGCTGATCCCCAGCATTTT. The encoded protein is CASSYAPGTADPQHF.

This chain uses TRBV18 with TRBJ2-6; 7 bases agree with TRBD1. Trimming cost V 1 base and J 0 bases; bases outside gene matches: 3. Germline CDR1 and CDR2: KGHSH and LQKENI. CDR3 length: 17 residues. CDR3 residues: CASSPRTGGSGANVLTF. DNA of the CDR3: TGTGCCAGCTCACCACGGACAGGCGGCTCTGGGGCCAACGTCCTGACTTTC.

The chain is built from TRBV6-6 and TRBJ1-4; no clear D gene. CDR3 length equals 15 residues. The V end was cut by 2 bases, the J end by 7 bases, with 14 bases between. Germline lookup yields CDR1 MNHNY and CDR2 SVGAGI (reference sequence). This CDR3 is CASSYPTEGGEKLFF. DNA for the CDR3: TGTGCCAGCAGTTACCCAACTGAGGGAGGTGAAAAACTGTTTTTT.

The chain recombines TRBV12-3 or TRBV12-4 with TRBJ1-2; possibly TRBD1 for D (5 bases). The CDR3 contains 13 residues. V was clipped by 8 bases and J by 2 bases, with 12 bases between them. CDR3 sequence reads: CASQDTLNYGYTF. In nucleotides, the CDR3 is TGTGCCAGCCAGGACACGCTGAACTATGGCTACACCTTC.

This rearrangement joins TRBV20-1 to TRBJ2-1; 8 positions agree with TRBD1. Trimming at V came to 6 bases and at J to 3 bases, leaving 4 bases not matched to a gene. CDR3 length equals 13 residues. In germline, CDR1 is DFQATT, CDR2 SNEGSKA (reference sequence). The CDR3 here is CSALGQDYNEQFF. The CDR3 DNA is TGCAGTGCCCTGGGACAGGACTACAATGAGCAGTTCTTC.

This clonotype was counted only a few times. The CDR3 DNA follows: TGCGCCAGCAGCCCGACACCCAAGGGTGAAAAACTGTTTTTT. Translating gives CASSPTPKGEKLFF. This rearrangement joins TRBV4-1 to TRBJ1-4; D gene ambiguous. The CDR3 is made up of 14 amino acids. Germline V lookup: CDR1 MGHRA, CDR2 YSYEKL. Trimming removed 4 bases from V and 7 bases from J, with 13 bases in between.

This clonotype has a handful of counts. The rearrangement joins TRBV21-1 to TRBJ1-6. TRBV21-1 is annotated as a pseudogene. This CDR3 has 18 residues. CDR3 DNA sequence: TGTGCCAGCAGCAAAGCGGTCGGGGGGAGCTCCTATAATTCACCCCTCCACTTT. Its translation: CASSKAVGGSSYNSPLHF.

In this sample, this clonotype turned up many times. The chain carries TRBV6-5 and TRBJ1-5; D unresolved. The length of the CDR3 is 14 residues. The V end lost 0 bases, the J end lost 0 bases, and 3 bases lay between the germline ends. Germline CDR1 MNHEY, CDR2 SVGAGI. CDR3: CASSYSSSNQPQHF. The DNA of the CDR3 is TGTGCCAGCAGTTACTCGAGTAGCAATCAGCCCCAGCATTTT.

This clonotype was observed a handful of times. The CDR3 DNA reads TGCGCCAGCAGCCCCACTCGGGGTCGGCCCCAGCATTTT. Its translation: CASSPTRGRPQHF. The chain recombines TRBV4-3 with TRBJ1-5; no firm D call. Per germline, CDR1 LGHNA and CDR2 YSLEER. The V and J ends lost 4 bases and 9 bases respectively, with 13 bases between them. The CDR3 consists of 13 residues.

This clonotype has only a few counts. The chain combines TRBV27 with TRBJ2-1, with D possibly being TRBD2 (5 bases). Trimming cost V 8 bases and J 10 bases, with 12 bases left between them. The CDR3 loop spans 11 amino acids. CDR1 and CDR2 (germline): MNHEY, SMNVEV (reference sequence). This CDR3 is CASPWWREQFF. DNA for the CDR3: TGTGCCAGCCCCTGGTGGAGGGAGCAGTTCTTC.

This sequence joins TRBV7-9 and TRBJ2-7; D not certain. The CDR3 is 13 amino acids. The ends were cut back, 3 bases at V and 2 bases at J, with 8 bases in the middle. Germline V gives CDR1 SEHNR, CDR2 FQNEAQ (reference sequence). The CDR3 coding sequence is TGTGCCAGCAGCTTTGACACAGCCTACGAGCAGTACTTC. Translated, it gives CASSFDTAYEQYF.

The chain joins TRBV2 to TRBJ1-2; no firm D call. Trimming took 0 bases from V and 5 from J, leaving 7 bases between them. CDR1 and CDR2 (germline): SNHLY, FYNNEI. The CDR3 length is 13 residues. CDR3 amino acids: CASSEASKYGYTF. In DNA, the CDR3 is TGTGCCAGCAGTGAAGCAAGTAAATATGGCTACACCTTC.

This clonotype has only a few counts. The chain couples TRBV7-9 to TRBJ2-5; D unclear. Trimming removed 1 base at V and 13 bases at J, with 10 bases between. There are 11 residues in the CDR3. Germline CDR1 and CDR2: SEHNR and FQNEAQ (reference sequence). The CDR3 loop is CASSLGASWYF. DNA of the CDR3: TGTGCCAGCAGCTTAGGCGCGTCTTGGTACTTC.

As for this clonotype: A read error is possible here, since a much larger clone lies one base away. The chain is built from TRBV29-1 and TRBJ2-7; TRBD1 matches at 7 bases. This CDR3 is 14 amino acids long. Germline-derived CDR1 and CDR2 are SQVTM and ANQGSEA. The CDR3: CRISKGAAYNEQYF. CDR3 sequence (DNA): TGCAGGATCTCAAAGGGGGCGGCCTACAATGAGCAGTACTTC.

In the case of this clonotype: A junction boundary mismatches the germline segment, possibly from a read error. This rearrangement joins TRBV6-6 to TRBJ1-1; D call uncertain. CDR3 length equals 14 residues. The germline V gene has CDR1 MNHNY and CDR2 SVGAGI (reference sequence). CDR3: CASSPRAANTAAFF. The CDR3 DNA reads as TGTGCCAGCAGTCCCCGAGCAGCGAACACTGCAGCTTTCTTT.

This clonotype has a handful of counts. This sequence joins TRBV12-3 or TRBV12-4 and TRBJ2-7; 8 bases match TRBD2. Unmatched junction bases numbered 13, after V lost 3 bases and J lost 12 bases. The length of the CDR3 is 14 residues. The CDR3 nucleotides read TGTGCCAGCAGTTTGGAGACTAGCGACGACAGTCGGTACTTC. It translates to CASSLETSDDSRYF.

The rearrangement links TRBV5-6 to TRBJ2-1; no reliable D call. This CDR3 is 13 amino acids long. Germline CDR1 SGHDT, CDR2 YYEEEE. V dropped 5 bases and J dropped 4 bases, with 10 bases sitting between them. CDR3 region: CASRPQGYNEQFF. In DNA, the CDR3 is TGTGCCAGCAGACCCCAAGGGTACAATGAGCAGTTCTTC.

CDR3 coding DNA: TGTGCCACCCGGACAGGCAGCAATCAGCCCCAGCATTTT. It codes for CATRTGSNQPQHF. V usage is TRBV12-3 or TRBV12-4 and J usage is TRBJ1-5, with TRBD1 matching over 7 bases. This CDR3 comprises 13 residues. Trimming cost V 10 bases and J 1 base; bases outside gene matches: 4.

The chain couples TRBV5-6 to TRBJ1-4; D is unresolved. CDR1 is SGHDT and CDR2 is YYEEEE in the germline V gene. The CDR3 has 14 amino acids. V was cut by 4 bases and J by 7 bases, with 14 bases left in between. DNA of the CDR3: TGTGCCAGCAGCCCCCGATCCCGGGTTGAAAAACTGTTTTTT. This encodes CASSPRSRVEKLFF.